The 32 T cell receptor beta chains below come from one sample, sequenced in a study of OX40 agonist ivuxolimab in advanced cancers. Libraries were built with the immunoSEQ multiplex PCR assay. TCRdb re-hosts the immuneACCESS table, in-frame sequences only. Its copies lack some clones; in the studies checked, an unresolved V gene accounts for under half of them, and the cause for the rest is not known. Recorded for this sample are about 78,000 clones; around 90% of them occurred a single time. The ten largest make up less than 0.25% of the sample. The source was CD4+ or CD8+ T cells sorted from blood, collected in a trial of the OX40 agonist ivuxolimab. The receptors were gathered from an adult with an advanced solid tumor such as melanoma, head and neck, liver or kidney cancer.

The V gene is TRBV6-4, the J gene TRBJ2-1; D is undetermined. The germline V gene has CDR1 MRHNA and CDR2 SNTAGT. The ends were cut back, 10 bases at V and 8 bases at J, with 21 bases in the middle. This CDR3 has 14 amino acids. The CDR3 here is CATDAKDGCYEQFF. CDR3 DNA: TGTGCCACCGACGCCAAGGACGGGTGCTATGAGCAGTTCTTC.

J is TRBJ2-7 and V is TRBV6-5, with D hard to call. The CDR3 is made up of 11 amino acids. V lost 2 bases to trimming and J lost 6 bases, with 5 bases between them. The germline V gene has CDR1 MNHEY and CDR2 SVGAGI. The CDR3 nucleotides read TGTGCCAGCAGTTACGGCCGCGAGCAGTACTTC. Protein sequence: CASSYGREQYF.

The CDR3 sequence: CASRPLLLSGYTF. The CDR3 region has the DNA TGTGCCAGCAGGCCCCTATTATTGAGTGGCTACACCTTC. J is TRBJ1-2 and V is TRBV5-6, with D unclear. Trimming cost V 5 bases and J 7 bases, with 15 bases left between them. The CDR3 consists of 13 residues. Germline V gene lookup returns CDR1 SGHDT and CDR2 YYEEEE.

The chain has TRBV5-8 and TRBJ2-2; 9 nucleotides match TRBD2. The length of the CDR3 is 16 residues. J was trimmed by 0 bases and V by 0 bases; bases with no gene match: 0. Germline V gene data show CDR1 as SGHTS and CDR2 as YDEGEE. The CDR3 loop is CASSLGLAANTGELFF. CDR3 nucleotides: TGTGCCAGCAGCTTGGGACTAGCGGCGAACACCGGGGAGCTGTTTTTT.

This clone has a single count. The chain has TRBV18 and TRBJ2-2, with 7 bases matching TRBD2. With V trimmed by 3 bases and J by 6 bases, 7 bases remained unmatched. CDR3 size: 15 residues. Germline lookup yields CDR1 KGHSH and CDR2 LQKENI. Written as DNA, the CDR3 is TGTGCCAGCTCACCGCGGACTAGTGAGGCCGGGGAGCTGTTTTTT. It encodes CASSPRTSEAGELFF.

CDR3 bases: TGCGCCAGCAGCCAAGGGGTAGCGGGAGGGTTCTACGAGCAGTACTTC. It is translated as CASSQGVAGGFYEQYF. V usage is TRBV4-1 and J usage is TRBJ2-5; 11 bases map to TRBD2. The end of the DNA fits TRBJ2-7 better, so the J call may be wrong. The CDR3 contains 16 residues. Germline V gene lookup returns CDR1 MGHRA and CDR2 YSYEKL.

The V and J genes are TRBV7-9 and TRBJ2-5; D gene ambiguous. Germline CDR1 reads SEHNR; CDR2 reads FQNEAQ (reference sequence). V was pared by 4 bases and J by 7 bases, with 16 bases between. The CDR3 loop spans 14 amino acids. CDR3 residues: CASSSHSPVRTQYF. In DNA form, the CDR3 reads TGTGCCAGCAGCTCGCACTCACCGGTTCGGACCCAGTACTTC.

The CDR3 protein is CASSPQTDSGNTIYF. CDR3 nucleotides: TGCGCCAGCAGCCCCCAGACCGACTCTGGAAACACCATATATTTT. J is TRBJ1-3 and V is TRBV4-3; D is undetermined. Germline-derived CDR1 and CDR2 are LGHNA and YSLEER. V was trimmed by 4 bases and J by 0 bases, leaving 10 bases between them. The CDR3 covers 15 residues.

The rearrangement uses TRBV10-2 and TRBJ2-3; 9 bases map to TRBD1. Trimming cost V 2 bases and J 1 base; bases outside gene matches: 4. CDR3 size: 16 residues. From germline, CDR1 is WSHSY and CDR2 SAAADI. DNA for the CDR3: TGCGCCAGCAGTGAGGCACAGGGGGCTCGCACAGATACGCAGTATTTT. It encodes CASSEAQGARTDTQYF.

This clone was counted once. The chain carries TRBV7-6 and TRBJ1-4, with 9 bases that match TRBD1. Germline V gene lookup returns CDR1 SGHVS and CDR2 FNYEAQ. CDR3 length: 16 residues. V gave up 4 bases and J gave up 0 bases; unmatched junction bases: 3. The CDR3 spells CASSSRTGATNEKLFF. As DNA, the CDR3 is TGTGCCAGCAGCTCACGGACAGGGGCAACTAATGAAAAACTGTTTTTT.

The chain is built from TRBV6-1 and TRBJ2-6; D may be TRBD1 (6 bases). V was pared by 2 bases and J by 2 bases, with 10 bases between. Germline CDR1 is MNHNS and CDR2 is SASEGT. The CDR3 is made up of 16 amino acids. Written as DNA, the CDR3 is TGTGCCAGCAGTGAAAGCAGGGGCCCTGGGGCCAACGTCCTGACTTTC. Residues: CASSESRGPGANVLTF.

This chain uses TRBV5-1 with TRBJ2-1; D assignment may be TRBD1 or TRBD2 (5 bases each). Germline CDR1 reads SGHRS; CDR2 reads YFSETQ. This CDR3 has 15 residues. V lost 0 bases to trimming and J lost 6 bases, with 13 bases between them. The CDR3 here is CASSLDVIGANEQFF. The CDR3 bases are TGCGCCAGCAGCTTGGATGTGATCGGGGCCAATGAGCAGTTCTTC.

This chain uses TRBV10-3 with TRBJ2-1, with TRBD2 identical over 7 bases. Per germline, CDR1 ENHRY and CDR2 SYGVKD. The CDR3 covers 16 residues. The V and J ends lost 10 bases and 1 base, in that order; junction bases with no gene match: 13. The CDR3, as DNA: TGTGCCACCGCCAAGATTAGCGGGTCATCCTACAATGAGCAGTTCTTC. Its translation is CATAKISGSSYNEQFF.

This chain joins TRBV7-7 and TRBJ2-3; D remains unclear. Trimming stripped 4 bases from V and 0 bases from J, with 5 bases between. The germline V gene encodes CDR1 SSHAT and CDR2 FNYEAQ (reference sequence). The CDR3 is 13 amino acids. The CDR3 DNA reads as TGTGCCAGCAGCTCCGGGAGCACAGATACGCAGTATTTT. Translating it yields CASSSGSTDTQYF.

This clone was seen a single time. V and J are TRBV27 and TRBJ1-2, with D unclear. V lost 2 bases to trimming and J lost 4 bases, with 11 bases between them. Looked up from germline, CDR1 is MNHEY and CDR2 is SMNVEV (reference sequence). CDR3 length: 14 amino acids. The CDR3 spells CASSLDGDGYGYTF. The CDR3 DNA sequence: TGTGCCAGCAGTTTAGATGGGGATGGCTATGGCTACACCTTC.

The chain links TRBV6-5 to TRBJ1-1; TRBD1 might be the D (5 bases). The germline V and J ends were trimmed by 2 bases and 4 bases, with 14 bases remaining between them. CDR3 length: 15 residues. Germline loops: CDR1 MNHEY, CDR2 SVGAGI. Here the CDR3 reads CASSYGRAIGTEAFF. The CDR3 DNA reads TGTGCCAGCAGTTACGGCAGGGCCATCGGCACTGAAGCTTTCTTT.

The chain combines TRBV6-5 with TRBJ1-2; D is possibly TRBD1 (6 bases). The CDR3 has 14 residues. Trimming pared 5 bases from V and 4 bases from J, leaving 14 bases between. The germline CDR1 and CDR2 sequences are MNHEY and SVGAGI. The CDR3, as DNA: TGTGCCAGCAGTCGATCGGGGGGGCTCTATGGCTACACCTTC. This sequence encodes CASSRSGGLYGYTF.

The chain uses TRBV6-5 and TRBJ2-7, with D hard to call. The germline V gene encodes CDR1 MNHEY and CDR2 SVGAGI. This CDR3 is 11 amino acids long. V lost 7 bases, J lost 6 bases, and 10 bases lay in between. The CDR3 coding sequence is TGTGCCAGCACCGCTGGGCGCGAGCAGTACTTC. Its protein is CASTAGREQYF.

This chain connects TRBV12-1 to TRBJ2-2; no check of the table's D call, TRBD2, against the DNA was made. TRBV12-1 represents a pseudogene. This CDR3 is built from 17 residues. The CDR3 is CASSSNDSRFGTGELFF. The CDR3 coding sequence is TGTGCCAGCAGCTCAAACGATTCCCGGTTCGGTACCGGGGAGCTGTTTTTT.

V gene TRBV11-3 combines with J gene TRBJ2-2, with D perhaps TRBD2 (5 bases). The V gene's germline CDR1 is SGHNT and CDR2 YENEEA. The CDR3 spans 13 residues. V lost 4 bases and J lost 6, with 9 bases in between. DNA for the CDR3: TGTGCCAGCAGCTCCGCGGAGGCCGGGGAGCTGTTTTTT. It codes for CASSSAEAGELFF.

This chain joins TRBV6-1 and TRBJ2-5, with a tentative D call TRBD1 (5 bases). The germline CDR1 and CDR2 sequences are MNHNS and SASEGT. This CDR3 is 15 amino acids long. The V end was cut by 7 bases, the J end by 5 bases, with 20 bases between. The CDR3 nucleotides are TGTGCCAGCACCCCAATTCTGGGGCTGGGCGAGACCCAGTACTTC. It encodes CASTPILGLGETQYF.

The V gene is TRBV19, the J gene TRBJ2-1, with D hard to call. Germline V gene data show CDR1 as LNHDA and CDR2 as SQIVND (reference sequence). There are 14 residues in the CDR3. Trimming stripped 0 bases from V and 9 bases from J, with 12 bases between. DNA of the CDR3: TGTGCCAGTAGTATAGATCTCCTAGGCTTTGAGCAGTTCTTC. Translation gives CASSIDLLGFEQFF.

The chain recombines TRBV10-3 with TRBJ1-1; no reliable D call. With 0 bases removed from V and 5 bases from J, the gap between germline ends came to 10 bases. There are 14 residues in the CDR3. Germline V lookup: CDR1 ENHRY, CDR2 SYGVKD. The CDR3: CAISESSGLTEAFF. CDR3 bases: TGTGCCATCAGTGAGTCTTCAGGCCTTACTGAAGCTTTCTTT.

The table lists this clone with a count of one. This chain links TRBV4-3 with TRBJ1-1; TRBD1 might be the D (5 bases). V dropped 0 bases and J dropped 11 bases, with 22 bases sitting between them. Germline loops: CDR1 LGHNA, CDR2 YSLEER. CDR3 size: 16 residues. CDR3 protein: CASSQDQGALSRGAFF. CDR3 in DNA: TGCGCCAGCAGCCAAGATCAAGGGGCACTATCCCGCGGGGCTTTCTTT.

The chain employs TRBV11-3 and TRBJ2-7; D ambiguous. The CDR3 sequence is 12 residues long. Trimming removed 5 bases at V and 0 bases at J, with 5 bases between. Germline V lookup: CDR1 SGHNT, CDR2 YENEEA. This chain's CDR3 is CASSPDSYEQYF. Here the CDR3 DNA reads TGTGCCAGCAGCCCGGACTCCTACGAGCAGTACTTC. Full variable domain (missing parts from reference TRBV11-3 and TRBJ2-7): EAGVVQSPRYKIIEKKQPVAFWCNPISGHNTLYWYLQNLGQGPELLIRYENEEAVDDSQLPKDRFSAERLKGVDSTLKIQPAELGDSAVYLCASSPDSYEQYFGPGTRLTVT.

This chain uses TRBV10-3 with TRBJ2-7; D may be TRBD2 (5 bases). V was pared by 2 bases and J by 2 bases, with 16 bases between. Germline V gene data show CDR1 as ENHRY and CDR2 as SYGVKD. CDR3 length equals 16 residues. The chain's CDR3 is CAISEPSGGAPYEQYF. The CDR3 coding sequence is TGTGCCATCAGTGAGCCTTCTGGAGGAGCACCCTACGAGCAGTACTTC.

The rearrangement joins TRBV5-5 to TRBJ1-2; the match to TRBD1 covers 8 bases. Germline trimming cut 0 bases from V and 4 bases from J; bases unmatched to any gene: 5. Per germline, CDR1 SGHKS and CDR2 YYEKEE (reference sequence). This CDR3 has 15 residues. CDR3 in DNA: TGTGCCAGCAGCTTGGGGCAGGGGGCGGGCTATGGCTACACCTTC. The encoded protein is CASSLGQGAGYGYTF.

This chain uses TRBV28 with TRBJ1-3, with 11 bases identical to TRBD1. V lost 4 bases and J lost 1; bases outside the gene matches: 9. CDR3 length: 18 amino acids. Germline values: CDR1 MDHEN, CDR2 SYDVKM. CDR3 coding DNA: TGTGCCAGCAGTTCCTCCGCGGGACAGGGGGAATCTGGAAACACCATATATTTT. Residues: CASSSSAGQGESGNTIYF.

The chain recombines TRBV6-1 with TRBJ2-7; 11 nucleotides agree with TRBD2. The germline V gene has CDR1 MNHNS and CDR2 SASEGT. This CDR3 contains 13 residues. J was trimmed by 2 bases and V by 11 bases; bases with no gene match: 5. CDR3 residues: CAGLLAGAYEQYF. Written as DNA, the CDR3 is TGTGCCGGGCTACTAGCGGGGGCCTACGAGCAGTACTTC.

The chain's CDR3 is CASSPRSGRAFYEQYF. For the CDR3, the DNA is TGTGCCAGCAGCCCTAGGAGCGGCAGAGCCTTCTACGAGCAGTACTTC. The J gene is TRBJ2-7, the V gene TRBV14; maybe TRBD2 (5 bases). V lost 4 bases, J lost 3 bases, and 19 bases lay in between. Germline V gene lookup returns CDR1 SGHDN and CDR2 FVKESK. This CDR3 is 16 amino acids long.

The genes are TRBV6-6 and TRBJ1-4; D is uncertain. Trimming removed 2 bases at V and 0 bases at J, with 4 bases between. In germline, CDR1 is MNHNY, CDR2 SVGAGI (reference sequence). There are 14 residues in the CDR3. The CDR3 spells CASSYGTTNEKLFF. CDR3 DNA: TGTGCCAGCAGTTACGGGACAACTAATGAAAAACTGTTTTTT.

Comments on this clone: A read error may account for a junction end that differs from germline. The genes are TRBV27 and TRBJ2-2; 11 bases line up with TRBD2. In germline, CDR1 is MNHEY, CDR2 SMNVEV (reference sequence). The CDR3 sequence is 13 residues long. CDR3 nucleotide sequence: TGTGCCAGCAGTCGAATAGCGGGAGGGGGGCTGTTTTTT. It codes for CASSRIAGGGLFF.